This TCR beta chain is from a study of regulatory T cells in long-lasting Graves disease. This clonotype was recorded at least ten times. Its antigen is not identified. Points from the study as a whole: TRBV28, TRBJ1-2 and TRBJ2-5 were favored in persistent disease.

V was clipped by 5 bases and J by 0 bases, with 11 bases between them. The germline V gene encodes CDR1 DFQATT and CDR2 SNEGSKA (reference sequence). The CDR3 has 13 residues. The time point here: newly diagnosed GD, antithyroid drugs for less than 3 months. PBMC RNA served as the TCR library source. According to the study, TCR beta libraries were built with iRepertoire HTBI primers and CDR3-region Arm-PCR. TCRdb itself ran the multiplex PCR reads through MiXCR, one entry per CDR3 protein. The profile covers approximately 440,000 distinct CDR3 sequences, with 16% appearing a single time and 9% to 15% taken by the ten largest. The same specimen was also included in a second study, on T cells in Graves' hyperthyroidism and ophthalmopathy. That source adds: Hyperthyroidism was newly diagnosed in patients aged 18 to 65 (duration under 2 months). A patient was excluded if there was uncontrolled infection, other autoimmune disease, pregnancy or lactation. Within blood appeared most thyroid clonotypes that had expanded above 0.001.

Sequencing used peripheral blood mononuclear cells (PBMCs), obtained at new diagnosis, from a patient treated with antithyroid drugs. The sequence was collected from a man in his forties with Graves disease. The chain has TRBV20-1 and TRBJ2-7; D perhaps matches TRBD1 (5 bases). The CDR3 loop reads CSAYDSLSYEQYF. The DNA of the CDR3 is TGCAGTGCTTACGACAGCCTCTCCTACGAGCAGTACTTC.